What follows are 7 T cell receptor beta chains derived from one specimen sequenced in a study of long-term antiretroviral therapy in people with HIV. They ran version v3.0 of the immunoSEQ assay at survey level. TCRdb's table, derived via immunoSEQ multiplex PCR, lists solely in-frame clones and lacks some. Counted here are over 25,000 clones, around 80% occurring once; the ten biggest clones make up 7.5% to 10%. The sequencing here drew on unsorted PBMCs, taken 1.5 years before starting antiretroviral therapy. The source of these receptors is a man between 18 and 35 years old with HIV.

The chain employs TRBV27 and TRBJ1-5; 7 bases map to TRBD1. CDR3 size: 13 residues. Germline loops: CDR1 MNHEY, CDR2 SMNVEV (reference sequence). V lost 4 bases, J lost 7 bases, and 4 bases stayed unmatched. CDR3 in amino acids: CASSSAGGQPQHF. For the CDR3, the DNA is TGTGCCAGCAGTTCCGCAGGGGGACAGCCCCAGCATTTT.

The chain joins TRBV27 to TRBJ2-1; D not resolved. CDR1 and CDR2 (germline): MNHEY, SMNVEV (reference sequence). The CDR3 consists of 15 residues. V shed 2 bases and J shed 2 bases, with 10 bases lying between them. The CDR3 here is CASSLMLNAYNEQFF. The CDR3 coding sequence is TGTGCCAGCAGTTTAATGTTAAACGCCTACAATGAGCAGTTCTTC.

The V and J genes are TRBV15 and TRBJ2-1, with 13 bases fitting TRBD2. V trimming: 5 bases; J trimming: 3 bases; junction bases outside the gene matches: 7. This CDR3 has 17 residues. Germline CDR1 and CDR2: LNHNV and YYDKDF (reference sequence). The CDR3 sequence: CATSDWTSGSIYNEQFF. CDR3 nucleotides: TGTGCCACCAGCGACTGGACTAGCGGGAGTATCTACAATGAGCAGTTCTTC.

The rearrangement uses TRBV10-1 and TRBJ1-5; D is possibly TRBD1 (5 bases). CDR1 is WNHNN and CDR2 is SYGVQD in the germline V gene (reference sequence). This CDR3 region has 15 residues. Trimming shortened V by 6 bases and J by 0 bases, and 12 bases separated the two germline ends. The chain's CDR3 is CASRRDRGSNQPQHF. CDR3 nucleotide sequence: TGCGCCAGCAGAAGAGACAGAGGTAGCAATCAGCCCCAGCATTTT.

In its sample, this clone was seen once. The chain joins TRBV23-1 to TRBJ1-1; TRBD1 aligns across 9 bases. TRBV23-1 is filed as an ORF, its function uncertain. V was clipped by 4 bases and J by 0 bases; unmatched bases: 6. There are 16 residues in the CDR3. The CDR3 is CASSRTGTGLNTEAFF. Here the CDR3 DNA reads TGCGCCAGCAGTCGCACCGGGACAGGGTTGAACACTGAAGCTTTCTTT.

The chain joins TRBV30 to TRBJ1-1; no clear D gene. V was pared by 8 bases and J by 5 bases, with 15 bases between. This CDR3 is 12 amino acids long. Germline V CDR1 and CDR2: GTSNPN, SVGIG (reference sequence). As DNA, the CDR3 is TGTGCCGCCCGGACGGAGAGGACTGAAGCTTTCTTT. Translating gives CAARTERTEAFF.

This sequence joins TRBV30 and TRBJ2-3, with D possibly being TRBD2 (5 bases). V lost 8 bases and J 8 bases, leaving 11 bases between the germline ends. The CDR3 length is 10 residues. Germline assignment: CDR1 GTSNPN and CDR2 SVGIG (reference sequence). CDR3 sequence: CARGKGTQYF. The CDR3, as DNA: TGTGCCCGGGGAAAAGGTACGCAGTATTTT.